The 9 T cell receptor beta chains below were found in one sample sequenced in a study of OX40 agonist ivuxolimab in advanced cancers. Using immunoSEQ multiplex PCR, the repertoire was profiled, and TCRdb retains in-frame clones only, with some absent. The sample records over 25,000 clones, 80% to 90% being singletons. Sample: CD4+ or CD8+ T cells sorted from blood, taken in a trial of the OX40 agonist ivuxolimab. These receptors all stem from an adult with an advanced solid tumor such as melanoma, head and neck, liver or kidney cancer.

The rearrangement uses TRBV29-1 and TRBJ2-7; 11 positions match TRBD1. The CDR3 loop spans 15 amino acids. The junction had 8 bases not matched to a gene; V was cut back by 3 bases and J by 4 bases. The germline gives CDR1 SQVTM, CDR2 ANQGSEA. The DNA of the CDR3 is TGCAGCGTTGATATTTCCGGGACAGGGGGTTACGAGCAGTACTTC. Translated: CSVDISGTGGYEQYF.

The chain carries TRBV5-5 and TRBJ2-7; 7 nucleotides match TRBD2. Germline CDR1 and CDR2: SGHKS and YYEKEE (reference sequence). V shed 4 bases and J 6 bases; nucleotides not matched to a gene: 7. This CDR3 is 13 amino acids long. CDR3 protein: CASSRGDFTEQYF. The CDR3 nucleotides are TGTGCCAGCAGCCGGGGGGACTTCACCGAGCAGTACTTC.

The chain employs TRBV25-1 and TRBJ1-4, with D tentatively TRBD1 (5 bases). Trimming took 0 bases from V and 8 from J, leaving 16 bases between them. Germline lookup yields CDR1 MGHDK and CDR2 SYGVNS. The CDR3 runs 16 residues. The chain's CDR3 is CASSEYPGPPIEKLFF. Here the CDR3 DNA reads TGTGCCAGCAGTGAATACCCGGGACCCCCCATCGAAAAACTGTTTTTT.

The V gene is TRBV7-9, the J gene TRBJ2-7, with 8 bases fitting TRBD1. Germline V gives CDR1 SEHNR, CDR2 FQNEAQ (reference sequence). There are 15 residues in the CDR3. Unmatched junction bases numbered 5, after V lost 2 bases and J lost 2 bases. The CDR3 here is CASSLRDRLTYEQYF. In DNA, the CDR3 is TGTGCCAGCAGCTTACGGGACAGGCTCACCTACGAGCAGTACTTC.

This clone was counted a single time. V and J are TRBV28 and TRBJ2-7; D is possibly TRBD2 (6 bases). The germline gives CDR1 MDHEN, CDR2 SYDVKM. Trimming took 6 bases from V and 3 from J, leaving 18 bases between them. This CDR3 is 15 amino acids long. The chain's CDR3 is CASSTPRELYYEQYF. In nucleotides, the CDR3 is TGTGCCAGCAGCACTCCACGGGAGCTTTACTACGAGCAGTACTTC.

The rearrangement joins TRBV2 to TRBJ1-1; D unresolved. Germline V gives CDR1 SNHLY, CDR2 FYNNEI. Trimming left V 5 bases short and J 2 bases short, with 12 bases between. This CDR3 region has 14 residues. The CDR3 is CASSTPQRNTEAFF. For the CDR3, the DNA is TGTGCCAGCAGTACCCCCCAGCGAAACACTGAAGCTTTCTTT.

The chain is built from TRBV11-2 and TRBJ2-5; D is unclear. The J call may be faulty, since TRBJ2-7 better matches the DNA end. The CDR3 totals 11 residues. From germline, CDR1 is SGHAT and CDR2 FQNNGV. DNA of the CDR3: TGTGCCAGCAGCTTCAGTTACGAGCAGTACTTC. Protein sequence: CASSFSYEQYF.

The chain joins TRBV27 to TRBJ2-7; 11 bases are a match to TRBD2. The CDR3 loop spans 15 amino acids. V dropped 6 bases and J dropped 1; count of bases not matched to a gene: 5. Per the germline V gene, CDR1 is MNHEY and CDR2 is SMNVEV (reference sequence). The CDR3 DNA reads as TGTGCCAGCAGGGTAGCGGGAGGGCTTTCCTACGAGCAGTACTTC. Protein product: CASRVAGGLSYEQYF.

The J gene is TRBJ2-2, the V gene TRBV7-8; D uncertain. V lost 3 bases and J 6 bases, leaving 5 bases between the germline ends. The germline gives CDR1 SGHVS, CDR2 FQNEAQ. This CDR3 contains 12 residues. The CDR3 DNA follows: TGTGCCAGCAGCTTTTGGGCCGGGGAGCTGTTTTTT. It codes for CASSFWAGELFF.